These 14 T cell receptor beta chains originate from one sample sequenced in a study of T cell repertoires in cytomegalovirus infection. No antigen has been identified for these receptors. MiXCR was run by TCRdb on the reads, yielding one entry per CDR3 protein. The sample includes 110,000 or so distinct CDR3 sequences, around 29% of them seen just once. The sample was CD8+ T cells from cultured PBMCs, taken from culture after CMV antigen stimulation. The receptors derive from a human donor in good health (CMV status not recorded). Some clones in this sample may be carry-over from other donors' samples.

Many counts were recorded for this clonotype. This chain joins TRBV3-1 and TRBJ2-2; D could derive from TRBD1 or TRBD2 (5 bases each). The germline gives CDR1 LGHDT, CDR2 YNNKEL (reference sequence). The germline V and J ends were trimmed by 4 bases and 1 base, with 7 bases remaining between them. The CDR3 totals 14 residues. The CDR3 nucleotides are TGTGCCAGCAGCCCTGGGGGGAACACCGGGGAGCTGTTTTTT. This gives the protein CASSPGGNTGELFF.

The rearrangement joins TRBV12-3 or TRBV12-4 to TRBJ2-1; D is unclear. Deletions cut 4 bases from V and 8 bases from J, with 9 bases between. The CDR3 runs 12 residues. Here the CDR3 DNA reads TGTGCCAGCAGTTCAAATGGGGATGAGCAGTTCTTC. This sequence encodes CASSSNGDEQFF.

This clonotype was counted between two and nine times. The chain couples TRBV2 to TRBJ2-4, with 8 bases lining up with TRBD2. CDR3 length equals 19 residues. Germline V gene sequence: CDR1 SNHLY, CDR2 FYNNEI. V lost 7 bases to trimming and J lost 0 bases; unmatched junction nucleotides: 17. The CDR3 bases are TGTGCCAGCATCCCGGACGGGCTAGCGGGTACGCTAGCCAAAAACATTCAGTACTTC. Amino acids: CASIPDGLAGTLAKNIQYF.

This clonotype appeared a few times. The CDR3: CASSIGPSTEAFF. In nucleotides, the CDR3 is TGTGCCAGTAGTATCGGCCCCAGCACTGAAGCTTTCTTT. The V call is TRBV19, the J call TRBJ1-1, with no clear D. This CDR3 spans 13 amino acids. CDR1 and CDR2 (germline): LNHDA, SQIVND (reference sequence). Trimming took off 3 bases at V and 4 bases at J, with 9 bases between the two ends.

This clonotype was seen only a few times. V gene TRBV27 combines with J gene TRBJ2-6; D is perhaps TRBD1 (6 bases). The CDR3 covers 15 residues. V was trimmed by 4 bases and J by 4 bases, leaving 11 bases between them. Per the germline V gene, CDR1 is MNHEY and CDR2 is SMNVEV (reference sequence). The CDR3 sequence is CASSWGQPGANVLTF. In DNA, the CDR3 is TGTGCCAGCAGTTGGGGGCAACCCGGGGCCAACGTCCTGACTTTC.

V usage is TRBV29-1 and J usage is TRBJ1-1; 8 bases fit TRBD1. This CDR3 region has 13 residues. Germline trimming cut 7 bases from V and 4 bases from J; bases unmatched to any gene: 8. The germline gives CDR1 SQVTM, CDR2 ANQGSEA. CDR3 in DNA: TGCAGCGGCCGACAGGGGCGGGCCACTGAAGCTTTCTTT. Protein: CSGRQGRATEAFF.

The rearrangement links TRBV13 to TRBJ2-5; possibly TRBD2 for D (5 bases). The CDR3 is 15 amino acids. Looked up from germline, CDR1 is PRHDT and CDR2 is FYEKMQ (reference sequence). V lost 4 bases, J lost 5 bases, and 17 bases lay in between. CDR3: CASSSLVTLQETQYF. The CDR3 DNA follows: TGTGCCAGCAGCTCACTAGTTACTCTTCAGGAGACCCAGTACTTC.

J is TRBJ2-1 and V is TRBV7-6; TRBD2 agrees at 10 bases. After removal of 2 bases from V and 1 base from J, the junction contained 8 bases not matched to a gene. Per the germline V gene, CDR1 is SGHVS and CDR2 is FNYEAQ. The CDR3 contains 18 residues. The CDR3 bases are TGTGCCAGCAGCTTATTCGGGGCTAGCGGGGGTTCCTACAATGAGCAGTTCTTC. This codes for CASSLFGASGGSYNEQFF.

This clonotype was counted only a few times. This chain links TRBV7-8 with TRBJ2-2, with D perhaps given as TRBD1 or TRBD2 (5 bases each). Trimming cost V 4 bases and J 1 base, with 16 bases left between them. CDR3 length: 17 amino acids. Per germline, CDR1 SGHVS and CDR2 FQNEAQ. CDR3 sequence: CASSSSGAGMNTGELFF. Here the CDR3 DNA reads TGTGCCAGCAGCTCCAGTGGGGCCGGGATGAACACCGGGGAGCTGTTTTTT.

V gene TRBV6-6 combines with J gene TRBJ1-2; 12 bases agree with TRBD1. V trimming: 5 bases; J trimming: 9 bases; junction bases outside the gene matches: 13. The CDR3 spans 16 residues. Per germline, CDR1 MNHNY and CDR2 SVGAGI (reference sequence). This chain's CDR3 is CASSRPGTGGAGSYTF. Written as DNA, the CDR3 is TGTGCCAGCAGTAGACCCGGGACAGGGGGCGCGGGGAGCTACACCTTC.

This clonotype turned up a few times. The chain's CDR3 is CASTKTGGEETQYF. CDR3 coding DNA: TGTGCCAGCACCAAGACAGGGGGTGAGGAGACCCAGTACTTC. The chain uses TRBV12-3 or TRBV12-4 and TRBJ2-5; TRBD1 matches 9 bases. CDR3 length: 14 amino acids. Trimming took 7 bases from V and 5 from J; bases not matched to a gene: 8.

The V and J genes are TRBV4-2 and TRBJ2-5; 10 bases map to TRBD2. Germline V lookup: CDR1 LGHNA, CDR2 YNFKEQ. V dropped 1 base and J dropped 1; count of bases not matched to a gene: 12. The CDR3 loop spans 19 amino acids. In nucleotides, the CDR3 is TGTGCCAGCAGCCAAGCGGACAGACTAGCGGGCGGGATCCAAGAGACCCAGTACTTC. Protein: CASSQADRLAGGIQETQYF.

This clonotype was counted only a few times. The V call is TRBV6-6, the J call TRBJ2-7; D perhaps matches TRBD2 (5 bases). Trimming cost V 6 bases and J 3 bases, with 9 bases left between them. The CDR3 extends over 12 amino acids. Germline CDR1 MNHNY, CDR2 SVGAGI (reference sequence). The CDR3 protein is CASSPGIYEQYF. The CDR3 DNA follows: TGTGCCAGCAGCCCCGGGATCTACGAGCAGTACTTC.

V usage is TRBV15 and J usage is TRBJ2-3; D not certain. Trimming took off 5 bases at V and 6 bases at J, with 9 bases between the two ends. In germline, CDR1 is LNHNV, CDR2 YYDKDF (reference sequence). CDR3 length: 12 amino acids. The CDR3 loop is CATSPMGDTQYF. Written as DNA, the CDR3 is TGTGCCACCAGCCCAATGGGGGATACGCAGTATTTT.